This T cell receptor (beta chain) originates from a study of blood T cell repertoires in COVID-19. Study-wide background: PBMCs, B-cell-depleted T cells, or T cells provided the cDNA or gDNA that made up the material.

In the original workflow: How many nucleated cells were present was estimated from reference gene primer amplification. The repertoire was sequenced with immunoSEQ multiplex PCR; TCRdb's copy has only in-frame clones and lacks some. D and trimming were read from the DNA, whereas the V and J calls and clone size are those reported in that table. The table lists 150,000 or so clones, approximately 80% of them singletons. This clone appeared once. Participant-given clinical history determined each cohort assignment. Germline V CDR1 and CDR2: WSHSY, SAAADI. The CDR3 runs 14 residues. Trimming took 7 bases from V and 0 from J, leaving 11 bases between them.

The sequenced sample consisted of PBMCs or T cells enriched from blood (not recorded which). This chain links TRBV10-2 with TRBJ2-3, with D possibly matching TRBD1 (5 bases). This receptor was taken from a man aged 50 to 59 who had recovered from COVID-19. CDR3 region: CASNLGASTDTQYF. CDR3 nucleotide sequence: TGCGCCAGCAATCTAGGGGCTAGCACAGATACGCAGTATTTT.